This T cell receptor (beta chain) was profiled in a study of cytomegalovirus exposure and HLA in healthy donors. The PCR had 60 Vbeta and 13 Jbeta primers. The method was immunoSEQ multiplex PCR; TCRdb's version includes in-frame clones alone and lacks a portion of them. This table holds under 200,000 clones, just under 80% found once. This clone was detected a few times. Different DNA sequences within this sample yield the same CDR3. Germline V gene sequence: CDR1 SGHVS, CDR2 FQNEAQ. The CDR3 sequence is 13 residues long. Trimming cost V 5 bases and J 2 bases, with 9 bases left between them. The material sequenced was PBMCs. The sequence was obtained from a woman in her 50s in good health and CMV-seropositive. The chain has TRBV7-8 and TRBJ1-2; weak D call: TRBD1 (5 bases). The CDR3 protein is CASSPQGNYGYTF. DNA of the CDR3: TGTGCCAGCAGCCCCCAGGGAAACTATGGCTACACCTTC.